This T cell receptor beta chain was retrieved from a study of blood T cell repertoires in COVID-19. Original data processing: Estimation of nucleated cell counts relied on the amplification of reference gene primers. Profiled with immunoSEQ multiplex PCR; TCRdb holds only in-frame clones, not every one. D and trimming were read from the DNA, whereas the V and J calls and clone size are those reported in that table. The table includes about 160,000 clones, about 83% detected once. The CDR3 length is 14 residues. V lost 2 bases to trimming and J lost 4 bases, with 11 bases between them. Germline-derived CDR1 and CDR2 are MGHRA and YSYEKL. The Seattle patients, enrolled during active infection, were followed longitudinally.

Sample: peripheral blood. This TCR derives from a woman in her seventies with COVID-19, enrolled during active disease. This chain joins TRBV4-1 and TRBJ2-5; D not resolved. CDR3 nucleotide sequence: TGCGCCAGCAGCCAAAGCCACCCGTCAGAGACCCAGTACTTC. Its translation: CASSQSHPSETQYF.